The TCR beta chain under discussion was sequenced for a study of blood T cells in healthy people across ages. The authors ran a second PCR of about 7 to 11 cycles using a sample-barcoded 5' primer and a J-beta primer mix. TCRdb analysed the 5' RACE reads with MiXCR anew, one entry per CDR3 protein. This sample has just over 1 million distinct CDR3 sequences, with around 43% found just once. V was clipped by 1 base and J by 4 bases; unmatched bases: 3. Germline CDR1 and CDR2: DFQATT and SNEGSKA (reference sequence). The CDR3 loop spans 15 amino acids. The TCR was taken from a woman in her sixties in good health. The chain links TRBV20-1 to TRBJ2-1; 11 bases fit TRBD2. Sequencing was done on a sample of blood. For the CDR3, the DNA is TGCAGTGCTAGAGGACTAGCGGGATTTTACAATGAGCAGTTCTTC. The encoded protein is CSARGLAGFYNEQFF.